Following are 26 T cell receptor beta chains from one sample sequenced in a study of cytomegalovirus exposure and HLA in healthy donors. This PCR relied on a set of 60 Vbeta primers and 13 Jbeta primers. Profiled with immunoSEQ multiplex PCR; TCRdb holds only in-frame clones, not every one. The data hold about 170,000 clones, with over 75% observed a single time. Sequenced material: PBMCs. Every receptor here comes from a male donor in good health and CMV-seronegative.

The CDR3 DNA sequence: TGTGCCAGCGCCTTTCTTGAGGGGGCCTACGAGCAGTACTTC. This sequence encodes CASAFLEGAYEQYF. The chain has TRBV7-2 and TRBJ2-7; D might be TRBD1 (6 bases). Trimming pared 8 bases from V and 2 bases from J, leaving 16 bases between. The CDR3 is 14 amino acids. The germline CDR1 and CDR2 sequences are SGHTA and FQGNSA. Combining the CDR3 with reference TRBV7-2 and TRBJ2-7 gives the whole variable domain GAGVSQSPSNKVTEKGKDVELRCDPISGHTALYWYRQSLGQGLEFLIYFQGNSAPDKSGLPSDRFSAERTGGSVSTLTIQRTQQEDSAVYLCASAFLEGAYEQYFGPGTRLTVT.

The CDR3 is CASSDWAGGPGEQFF. The CDR3 region has the DNA TGTGCCAGCAGTGATTGGGCGGGGGGGCCGGGTGAGCAGTTCTTC. The chain combines TRBV2 with TRBJ2-1; 9 positions match TRBD2. Germline V gene lookup returns CDR1 SNHLY and CDR2 FYNNEI. There are 15 residues in the CDR3. The J segment lost 9 bases and the V segment lost 3 bases, leaving 9 bases of the junction unmatched.

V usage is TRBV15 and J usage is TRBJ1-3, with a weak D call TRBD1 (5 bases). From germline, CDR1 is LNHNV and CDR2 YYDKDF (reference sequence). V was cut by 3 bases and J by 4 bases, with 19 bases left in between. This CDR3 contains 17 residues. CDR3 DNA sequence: TGTGCCACCAGCAGCTGGGTCGGGGGTTTTCGAGGAAACACCATATATTTT. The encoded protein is CATSSWVGGFRGNTIYF.

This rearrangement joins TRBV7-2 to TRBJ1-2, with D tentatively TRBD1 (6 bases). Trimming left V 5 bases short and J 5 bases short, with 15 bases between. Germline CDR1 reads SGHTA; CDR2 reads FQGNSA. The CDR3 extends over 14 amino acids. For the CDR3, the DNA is TGTGCCAGCAGCCCAGAAGACAGGATATATGGCTACACCTTC. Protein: CASSPEDRIYGYTF. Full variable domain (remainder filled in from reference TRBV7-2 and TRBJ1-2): GAGVSQSPSNKVTEKGKDVELRCDPISGHTALYWYRQSLGQGLEFLIYFQGNSAPDKSGLPSDRFSAERTGGSVSTLTIQRTQQEDSAVYLCASSPEDRIYGYTFGSGTRLTVV.

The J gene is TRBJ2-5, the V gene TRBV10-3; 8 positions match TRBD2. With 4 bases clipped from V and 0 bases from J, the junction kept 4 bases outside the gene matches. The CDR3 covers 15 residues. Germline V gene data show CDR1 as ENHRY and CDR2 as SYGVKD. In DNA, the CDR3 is TGTGCCATCAGTGCGCGTAGCGGGGACCAAGAGACCCAGTACTTC. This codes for CAISARSGDQETQYF.

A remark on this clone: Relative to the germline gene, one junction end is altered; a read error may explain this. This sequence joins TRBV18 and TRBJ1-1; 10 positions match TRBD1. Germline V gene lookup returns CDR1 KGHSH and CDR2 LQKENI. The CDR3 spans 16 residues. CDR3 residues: CASSLGRDRGNTEAFF. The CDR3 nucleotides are TGTGCCAGTTCACTGGGTCGGGACAGGGGGAACACTGAAGCTTTCTTT.

CDR3 DNA: TGTGCCAGCAAAGGGGACAGACTCACCGGGGAGCTGTTTTTT. Encoded protein: CASKGDRLTGELFF. The gene calls are TRBV7-2 and TRBJ2-2; TRBD1 aligns across 7 bases. The CDR3 is made up of 14 amino acids. Germline CDR1 and CDR2: SGHTA and FQGNSA. Trimming cost V 7 bases and J 4 bases; bases outside gene matches: 6.

The chain's CDR3 is CASSFKGDQETQYF. CDR3 nucleotides: TGTGCCAGCAGCTTCAAGGGGGACCAAGAGACCCAGTACTTC. The rearrangement uses TRBV11-3 and TRBJ2-5; D is possibly TRBD1 (6 bases). V was pared by 3 bases and J by 0 bases, with 8 bases between. CDR1 and CDR2 (germline): SGHNT, YENEEA. The CDR3 runs to 14 residues.

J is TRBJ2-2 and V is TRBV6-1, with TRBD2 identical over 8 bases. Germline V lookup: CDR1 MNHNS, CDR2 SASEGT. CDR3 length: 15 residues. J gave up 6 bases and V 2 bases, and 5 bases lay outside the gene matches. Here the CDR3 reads CASSERGGMPGELFF. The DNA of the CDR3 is TGTGCCAGCAGTGAACGGGGGGGTATGCCCGGGGAGCTGTTTTTT.

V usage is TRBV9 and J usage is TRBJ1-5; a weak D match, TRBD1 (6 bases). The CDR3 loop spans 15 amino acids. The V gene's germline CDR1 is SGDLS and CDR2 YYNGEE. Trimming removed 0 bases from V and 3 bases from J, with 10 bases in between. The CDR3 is CASSVGAGDNQPQHF. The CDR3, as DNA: TGTGCCAGCAGCGTAGGGGCAGGGGACAATCAGCCCCAGCATTTT.

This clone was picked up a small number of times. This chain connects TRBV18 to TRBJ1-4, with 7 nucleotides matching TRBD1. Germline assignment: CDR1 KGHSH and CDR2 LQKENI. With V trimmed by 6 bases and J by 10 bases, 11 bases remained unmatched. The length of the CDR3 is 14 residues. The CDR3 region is CASSPQGEGGKLFF. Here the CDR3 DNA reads TGTGCCAGCTCCCCCCAGGGGGAAGGGGGAAAACTGTTTTTT.

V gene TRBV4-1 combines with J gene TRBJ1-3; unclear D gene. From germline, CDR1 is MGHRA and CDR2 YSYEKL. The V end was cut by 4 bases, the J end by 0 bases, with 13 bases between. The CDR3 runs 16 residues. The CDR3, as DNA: TGCGCCAGCAGCCGCACCTCGGGGAACTCTGGAAACACCATATATTTT. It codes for CASSRTSGNSGNTIYF.

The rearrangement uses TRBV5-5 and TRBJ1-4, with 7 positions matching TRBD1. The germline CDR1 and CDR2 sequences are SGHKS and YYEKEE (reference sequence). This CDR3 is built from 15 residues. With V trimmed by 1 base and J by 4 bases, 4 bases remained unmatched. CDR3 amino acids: CASSLTGDSNEKLFF. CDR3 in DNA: TGTGCCAGCAGCTTGACAGGGGACAGTAATGAAAAACTGTTTTTT. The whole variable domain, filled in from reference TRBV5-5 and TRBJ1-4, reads DAGVTQSPTHLIKTRGQQVTLRCSPISGHKSVSWYQQVLGQGPQFIFQYYEKEERGRGNFPDRFSARQFPNYSSELNVNALLLGDSALYLCASSLTGDSNEKLFFGSGTQLSVL.

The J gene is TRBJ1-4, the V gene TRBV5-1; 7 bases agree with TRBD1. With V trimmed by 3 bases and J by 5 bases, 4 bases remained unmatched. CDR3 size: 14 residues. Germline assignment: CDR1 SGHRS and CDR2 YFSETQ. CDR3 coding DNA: TGCGCCAGCAGCTCCAGGGGGAGCAATGAAAAACTGTTTTTT. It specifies CASSSRGSNEKLFF.

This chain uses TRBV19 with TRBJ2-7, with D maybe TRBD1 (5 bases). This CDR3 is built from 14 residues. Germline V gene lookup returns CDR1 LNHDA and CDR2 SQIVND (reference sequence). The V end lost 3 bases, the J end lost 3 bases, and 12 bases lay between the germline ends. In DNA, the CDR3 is TGTGCCAGTAGTATCCCAGGGCTCCACTACGAGCAGTACTTC. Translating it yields CASSIPGLHYEQYF.

The CDR3 bases are TGTGCCTGCCGGACAGGGGGCTTCCACGAGCAGTACTTC. Translation: CACRTGGFHEQYF. The chain has TRBV6-1 and TRBJ2-7; 11 positions agree with TRBD1. V gave up 11 bases and J gave up 5 bases; unmatched junction bases: 8. This CDR3 region has 13 residues. Germline CDR1 reads MNHNS; CDR2 reads SASEGT.

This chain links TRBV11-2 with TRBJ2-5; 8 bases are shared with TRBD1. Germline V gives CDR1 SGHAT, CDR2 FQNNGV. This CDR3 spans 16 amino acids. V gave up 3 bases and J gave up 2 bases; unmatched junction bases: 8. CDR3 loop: CASSFRDRGRQETQYF. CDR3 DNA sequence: TGTGCCAGCAGCTTCCGCGACAGGGGTAGACAAGAGACCCAGTACTTC.

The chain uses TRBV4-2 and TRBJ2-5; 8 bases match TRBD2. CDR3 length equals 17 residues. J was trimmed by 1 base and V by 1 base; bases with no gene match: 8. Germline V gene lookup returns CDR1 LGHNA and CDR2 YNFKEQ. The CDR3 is CASSQGALGGAQETQYF. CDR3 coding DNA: TGTGCCAGCAGCCAAGGGGCGCTCGGGGGGGCCCAAGAGACCCAGTACTTC.

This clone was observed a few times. CDR3 amino acids: CASSPRLLTGSTRDGYTF. Here the CDR3 DNA reads TGTGCCAGCTCCCCGCGTTTGCTAACAGGGTCGACGCGAGATGGCTACACCTTC. The V gene is TRBV18, the J gene TRBJ1-2, with a tentative D call TRBD1 (6 bases). Trimming cost V 6 bases and J 6 bases, with 29 bases left between them. The CDR3 spans 18 residues. Germline V CDR1 and CDR2: KGHSH, LQKENI.

In nucleotides, the CDR3 is TGTGCCAGCAGCTTAGAGACGCTACGGGGGGGCACTGAAGCTTTCTTT. It specifies CASSLETLRGGTEAFF. The V call is TRBV7-9, the J call TRBJ1-1; D might be TRBD1 (5 bases). Trimming stripped 1 base from V and 4 bases from J, with 16 bases between. The germline CDR1 and CDR2 sequences are SEHNR and FQNEAQ (reference sequence). This CDR3 spans 16 amino acids. Based on the CDR3 plus reference TRBV7-9 and TRBJ1-1, the full variable domain is DTGVSQNPRHKITKRGQNVTFRCDPISEHNRLYWYRQTLGQGPEFLTYFQNEAQLEKSRLLSDRFSAERPKGSFSTLEIQRTEQGDSAMYLCASSLETLRGGTEAFFGQGTRLTVV.

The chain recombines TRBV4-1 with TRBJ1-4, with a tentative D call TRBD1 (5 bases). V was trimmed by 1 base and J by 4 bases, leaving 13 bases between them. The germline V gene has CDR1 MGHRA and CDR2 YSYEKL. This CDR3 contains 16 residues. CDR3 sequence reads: CASSQGGGAFNEKLFF. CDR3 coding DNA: TGCGCCAGCAGCCAAGGAGGTGGGGCCTTTAATGAAAAACTGTTTTTT.

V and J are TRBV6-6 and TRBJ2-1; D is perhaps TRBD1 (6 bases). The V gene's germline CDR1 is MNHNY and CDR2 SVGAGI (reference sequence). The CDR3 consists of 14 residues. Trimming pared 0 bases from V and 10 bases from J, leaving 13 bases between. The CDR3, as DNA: TGTGCCAGCAGTTACTCGACAGGAGAGTCCGAGCAGTTCTTC. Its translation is CASSYSTGESEQFF.

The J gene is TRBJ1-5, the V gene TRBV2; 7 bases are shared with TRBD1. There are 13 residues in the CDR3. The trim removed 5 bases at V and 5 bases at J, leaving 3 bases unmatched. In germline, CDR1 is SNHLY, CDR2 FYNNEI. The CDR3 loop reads CASSRDRYQPQHF. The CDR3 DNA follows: TGTGCCAGCAGTCGGGACAGATATCAGCCCCAGCATTTT.

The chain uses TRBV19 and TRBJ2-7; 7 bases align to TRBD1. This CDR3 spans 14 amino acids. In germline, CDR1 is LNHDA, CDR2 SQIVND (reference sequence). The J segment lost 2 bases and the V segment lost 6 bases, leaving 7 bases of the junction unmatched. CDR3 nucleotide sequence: TGTGCCAGTAGAAACCAAAGGGGGCCCTACGAGCAGTACTTC. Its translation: CASRNQRGPYEQYF.

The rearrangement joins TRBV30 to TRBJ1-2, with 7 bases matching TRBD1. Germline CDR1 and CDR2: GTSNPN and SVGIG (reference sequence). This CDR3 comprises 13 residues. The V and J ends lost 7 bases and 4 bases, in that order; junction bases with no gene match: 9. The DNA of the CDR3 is TGTGCCTCAGACTCCGGGACAGCCTATGGCTACACCTTC. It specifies CASDSGTAYGYTF.

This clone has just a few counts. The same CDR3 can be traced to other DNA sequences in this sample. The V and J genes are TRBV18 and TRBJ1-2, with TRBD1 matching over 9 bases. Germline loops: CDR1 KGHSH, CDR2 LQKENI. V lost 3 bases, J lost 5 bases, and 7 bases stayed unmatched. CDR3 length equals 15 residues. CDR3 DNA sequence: TGTGCCAGCTCACCCGACGGACAGGGGAGATATGGCTACACCTTC. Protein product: CASSPDGQGRYGYTF.